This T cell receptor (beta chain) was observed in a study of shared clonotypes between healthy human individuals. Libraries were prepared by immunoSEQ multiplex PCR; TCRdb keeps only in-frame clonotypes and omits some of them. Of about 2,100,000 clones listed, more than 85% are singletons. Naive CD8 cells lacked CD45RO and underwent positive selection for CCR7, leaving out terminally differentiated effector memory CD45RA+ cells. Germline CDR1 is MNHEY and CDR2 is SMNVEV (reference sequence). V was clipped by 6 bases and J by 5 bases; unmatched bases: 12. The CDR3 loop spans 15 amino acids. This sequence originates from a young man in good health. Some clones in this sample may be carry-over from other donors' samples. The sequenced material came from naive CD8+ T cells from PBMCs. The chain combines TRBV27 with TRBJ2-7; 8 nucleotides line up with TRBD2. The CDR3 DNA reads TGTGCCAGCAGGATCACGGGCCTAGCGGGCAACGAGCAGTACTTC. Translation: CASRITGLAGNEQYF.